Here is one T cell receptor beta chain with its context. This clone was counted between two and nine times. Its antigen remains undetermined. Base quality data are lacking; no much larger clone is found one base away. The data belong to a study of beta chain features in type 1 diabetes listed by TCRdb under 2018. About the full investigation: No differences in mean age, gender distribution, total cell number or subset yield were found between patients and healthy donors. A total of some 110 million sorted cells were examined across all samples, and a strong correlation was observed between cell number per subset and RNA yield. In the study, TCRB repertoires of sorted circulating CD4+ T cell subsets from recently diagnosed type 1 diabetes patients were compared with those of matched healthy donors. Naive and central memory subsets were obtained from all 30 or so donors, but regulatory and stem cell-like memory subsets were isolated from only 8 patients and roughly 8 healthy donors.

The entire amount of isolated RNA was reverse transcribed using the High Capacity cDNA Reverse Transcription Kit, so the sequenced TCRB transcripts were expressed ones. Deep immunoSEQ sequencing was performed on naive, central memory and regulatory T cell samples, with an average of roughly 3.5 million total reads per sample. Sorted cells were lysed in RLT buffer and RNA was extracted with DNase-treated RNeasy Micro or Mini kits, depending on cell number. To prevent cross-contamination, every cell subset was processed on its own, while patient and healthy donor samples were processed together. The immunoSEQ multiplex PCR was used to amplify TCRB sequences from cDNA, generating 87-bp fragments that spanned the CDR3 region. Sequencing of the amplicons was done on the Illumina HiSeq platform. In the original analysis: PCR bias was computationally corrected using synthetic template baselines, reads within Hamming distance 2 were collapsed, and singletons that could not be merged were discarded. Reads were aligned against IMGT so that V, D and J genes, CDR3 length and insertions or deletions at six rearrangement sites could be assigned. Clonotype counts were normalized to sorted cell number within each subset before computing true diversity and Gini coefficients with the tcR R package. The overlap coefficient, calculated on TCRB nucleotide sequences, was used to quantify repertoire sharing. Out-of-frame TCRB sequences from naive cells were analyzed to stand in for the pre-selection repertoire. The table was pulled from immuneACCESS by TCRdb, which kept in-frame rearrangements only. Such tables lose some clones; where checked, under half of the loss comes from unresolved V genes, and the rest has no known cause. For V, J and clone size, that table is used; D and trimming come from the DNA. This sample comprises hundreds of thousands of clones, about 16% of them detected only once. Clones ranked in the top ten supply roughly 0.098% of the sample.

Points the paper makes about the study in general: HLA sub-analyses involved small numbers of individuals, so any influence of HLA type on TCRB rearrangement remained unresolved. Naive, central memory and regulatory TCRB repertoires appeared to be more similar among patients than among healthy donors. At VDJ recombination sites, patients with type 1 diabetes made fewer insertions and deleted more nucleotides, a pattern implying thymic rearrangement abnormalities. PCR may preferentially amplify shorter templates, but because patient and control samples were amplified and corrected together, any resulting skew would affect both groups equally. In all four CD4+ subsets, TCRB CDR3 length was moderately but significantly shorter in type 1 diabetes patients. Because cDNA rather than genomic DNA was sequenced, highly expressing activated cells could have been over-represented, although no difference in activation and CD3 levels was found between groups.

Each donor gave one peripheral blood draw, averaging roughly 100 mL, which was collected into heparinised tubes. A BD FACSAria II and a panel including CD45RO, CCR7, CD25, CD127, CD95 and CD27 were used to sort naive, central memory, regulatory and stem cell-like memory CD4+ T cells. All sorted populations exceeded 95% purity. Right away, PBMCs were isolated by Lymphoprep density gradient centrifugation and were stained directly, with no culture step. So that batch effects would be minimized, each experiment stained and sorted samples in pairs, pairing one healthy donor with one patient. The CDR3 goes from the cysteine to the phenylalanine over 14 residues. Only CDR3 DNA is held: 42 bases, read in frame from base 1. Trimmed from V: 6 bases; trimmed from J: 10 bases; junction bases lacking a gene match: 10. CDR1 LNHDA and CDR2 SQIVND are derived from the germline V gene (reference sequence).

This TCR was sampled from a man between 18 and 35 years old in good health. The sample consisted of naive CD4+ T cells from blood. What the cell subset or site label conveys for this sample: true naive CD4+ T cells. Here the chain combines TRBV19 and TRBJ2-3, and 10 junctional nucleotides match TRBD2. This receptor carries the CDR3 CASSLAGVDSAQYF. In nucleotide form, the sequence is TGTGCCAGTAGCCTAGCGGGAGTGGATTCGGCGCAGTATTTT.